The clone carrying this T cell receptor beta chain was seen only once. Only in-frame clones appear in the TCRdb table, and some are missing; sequencing was by immunoSEQ multiplex PCR. Of some 40,000 clones listed, about four fifths were seen once; the top ten hold over 3%. This entry comes from a study of high-grade serous ovarian cancer treatment subgroups. The tumor samples were collected prior to definitive surgery or chemotherapy. Sequenced input: tumor tissue. The TCR was taken from a human donor with high-grade serous ovarian cancer.

The CDR3, as DNA: TGCGCCAGCAGCTTGGGAATAGAGCAGTACTTC. As protein: CASSLGIEQYF. This chain uses TRBV5-1 with TRBJ2-7; D ambiguous. V was cut by 0 bases and J by 7 bases, with 5 bases left in between. This CDR3 region has 11 residues. CDR1 and CDR2 from the germline V gene are SGHRS and YFSETQ.